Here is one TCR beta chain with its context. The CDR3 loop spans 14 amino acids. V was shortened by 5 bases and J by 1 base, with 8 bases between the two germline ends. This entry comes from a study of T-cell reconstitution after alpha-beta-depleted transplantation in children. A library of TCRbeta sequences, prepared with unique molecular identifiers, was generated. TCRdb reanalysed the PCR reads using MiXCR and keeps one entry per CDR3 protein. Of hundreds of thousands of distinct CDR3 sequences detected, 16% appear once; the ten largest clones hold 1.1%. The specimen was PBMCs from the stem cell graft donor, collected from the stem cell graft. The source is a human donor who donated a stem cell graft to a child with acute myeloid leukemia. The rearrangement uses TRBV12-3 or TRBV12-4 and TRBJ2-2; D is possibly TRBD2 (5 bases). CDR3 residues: CASSAGENTGELFF. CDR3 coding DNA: TGTGCCAGCAGTGCCGGGGAGAACACCGGGGAGCTGTTTTTT.